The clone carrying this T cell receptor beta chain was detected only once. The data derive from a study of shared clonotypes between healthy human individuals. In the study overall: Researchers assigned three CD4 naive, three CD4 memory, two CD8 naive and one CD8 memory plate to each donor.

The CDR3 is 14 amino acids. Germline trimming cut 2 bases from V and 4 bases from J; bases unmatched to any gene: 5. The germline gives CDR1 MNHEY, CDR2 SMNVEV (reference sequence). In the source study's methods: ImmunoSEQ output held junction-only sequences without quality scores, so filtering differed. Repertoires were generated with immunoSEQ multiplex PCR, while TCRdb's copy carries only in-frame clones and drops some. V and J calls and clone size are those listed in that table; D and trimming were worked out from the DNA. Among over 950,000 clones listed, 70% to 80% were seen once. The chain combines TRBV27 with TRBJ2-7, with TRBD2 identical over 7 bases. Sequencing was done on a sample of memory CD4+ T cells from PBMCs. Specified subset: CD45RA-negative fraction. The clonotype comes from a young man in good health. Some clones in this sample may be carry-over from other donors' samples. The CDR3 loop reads CASSLGGSRYEQYF. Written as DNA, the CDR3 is TGTGCCAGCAGTTTAGGCGGGAGTCGATACGAGCAGTACTTC.